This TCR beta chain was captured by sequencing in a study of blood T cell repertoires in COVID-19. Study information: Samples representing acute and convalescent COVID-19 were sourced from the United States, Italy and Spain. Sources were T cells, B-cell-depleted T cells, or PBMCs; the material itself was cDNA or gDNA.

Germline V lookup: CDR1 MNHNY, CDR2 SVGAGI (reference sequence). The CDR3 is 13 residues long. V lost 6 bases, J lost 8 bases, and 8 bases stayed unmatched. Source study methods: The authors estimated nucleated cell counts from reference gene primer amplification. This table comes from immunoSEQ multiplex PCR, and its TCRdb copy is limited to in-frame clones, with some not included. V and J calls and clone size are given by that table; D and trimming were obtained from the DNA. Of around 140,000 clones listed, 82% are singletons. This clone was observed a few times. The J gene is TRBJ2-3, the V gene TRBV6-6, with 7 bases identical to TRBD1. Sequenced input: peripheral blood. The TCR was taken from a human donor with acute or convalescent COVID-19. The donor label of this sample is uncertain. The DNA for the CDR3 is TGTGCCAGCAGGGTCCCACAGGGGATTACGCAGTATTTT. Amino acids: CASRVPQGITQYF.